This T cell receptor (beta chain) was identified in a study of CXCR3-negative and CXCR3-positive naive CD8 T cells. Study-level information: The dataset comprises 110 million to 150 million TRB reads in total, with about 1.5 +/- 0.3 million reads per library.

To note about this clonotype: The antigen is unknown.

Among CD8+ T cells, naive ones were CD45RO-CCR7+CD27+CD95-. Germline V lookup: CDR1 SEHNR, CDR2 FQNEAQ (reference sequence). This CDR3 is 15 amino acids long. Study results and caveats: From TRB CDR3 properties, TCR strength was inferred; surface CD5 did not differ between naive subsets. Naive cells with CXCR3 showed TRB CDR3s that were more hydrophobic than those in CXCR3-negative naive cells.

The method, 5' RACE with UMI labels, was used to prepare the TRB cDNA libraries. Following a re-call of the 5' RACE reads, TCRdb has one entry per CDR3 protein and lacks DNA. This table holds about 130,000 distinct CDR3 sequences. This clonotype was obtained from a human donor in good health. Some clones in this sample may be carry-over from other donors' samples. Sequenced material: naive CXCR3+ CD8+ T cells from blood. Sample subset: CD45RO-CCR7+CD27+CD95- naive CD8+ T cells expressing CXCR3 (TNR3+). The rearrangement uses TRBV7-9 and TRBJ2-1; TCRdb proposes TRBD2, but this gene call is untestable without DNA. CDR3 amino acids: CASSFHWTSHNEQFF. The variable domain in full, with the rest retrieved from reference TRBV7-9 and TRBJ2-1, is DTGVSQNPRHKITKRGQNVTFRCDPISEHNRLYWYRQTLGQGPEFLTYFQNEAQLEKSRLLSDRFSAERPKGSFSTLEIQRTEQGDSAMYLCASSFHWTSHNEQFFGPGTRLTVL.